The 10 T cell receptor beta chains below come from one sample, sequenced in a study of blood T cell repertoires in COVID-19. Sequenced by immunoSEQ multiplex PCR; TCRdb stores in-frame clones only, minus some. Of about 160,000 clones listed, roughly 89% were seen once; the top ten hold 3.9%. Sequenced: peripheral blood. The receptors here all came from a woman in her sixties or seventies who had recovered from COVID-19.

This chain uses TRBV7-7 with TRBJ2-3; 9 nucleotides align to TRBD2. After removal of 5 bases from V and 5 bases from J, the junction contained 8 bases not matched to a gene. This CDR3 is 15 amino acids long. Germline CDR1 and CDR2: SSHAT and FNYEAQ (reference sequence). The DNA of the CDR3 is TGTGCCAGCAGCCCCGGCGGGGGGGCGGAAGATACGCAGTATTTT. Protein: CASSPGGGAEDTQYF.

This chain connects TRBV5-5 to TRBJ2-5; 9 bases line up with TRBD1. V trimming: 4 bases; J trimming: 4 bases; junction bases outside the gene matches: 5. This CDR3 has 14 amino acids. Per germline, CDR1 SGHKS and CDR2 YYEKEE (reference sequence). The CDR3 DNA reads as TGTGCCAGCAGCGAGGGACAGGGAGGAGAGACCCAGTACTTC. Translated, it gives CASSEGQGGETQYF.

A single count supports this clone. The CDR3 loop reads CASSKGPSLLRSNYGYTF. In DNA form, the CDR3 reads TGTGCCAGCAGCAAAGGTCCCTCCCTTCTCAGATCTAACTATGGCTACACCTTC. V usage is TRBV21-1 and J usage is TRBJ1-2; the listed D gene, TRBD1, was not tested against the DNA. TRBV21-1 is a documented pseudogene. This CDR3 spans 18 amino acids.

This sequence joins TRBV28 and TRBJ1-2, with 8 bases fitting TRBD1. Germline assignment: CDR1 MDHEN and CDR2 SYDVKM. The CDR3 sequence is 14 residues long. The V and J ends lost 7 bases and 4 bases, in that order; junction bases with no gene match: 8. Here the CDR3 DNA reads TGTGCCAGCAAGCCTGGACAGGGCGGCTATGGCTACACCTTC. Residues: CASKPGQGGYGYTF.

This clone was detected only once. V and J are TRBV7-2 and TRBJ2-3; 7 bases are shared with TRBD2. The CDR3 is made up of 16 amino acids. The ends lost 3 bases at V and 5 bases at J; junction bases unmatched: 11. The V gene's germline CDR1 is SGHTA and CDR2 FQGNSA. Here the CDR3 DNA reads TGTGCCAGCAGCTTTTCAGCGGGACCCACGGGAGATACGCAGTATTTT. As protein: CASSFSAGPTGDTQYF.

The chain combines TRBV4-1 with TRBJ1-3; 7 bases map to TRBD1. CDR1 and CDR2 (germline): MGHRA, YSYEKL. V lost 0 bases to trimming and J lost 4 bases; unmatched junction nucleotides: 3. The CDR3 contains 15 residues. This chain's CDR3 is CASSQDTGVGNTIYF. CDR3 nucleotides: TGCGCCAGCAGCCAAGATACAGGGGTAGGAAACACCATATATTTT.

The CDR3 sequence is CASITGTSGYEQYF. The CDR3 DNA reads TGTGCCAGCATCACGGGGACTAGCGGTTACGAGCAGTACTTC. The V and J genes are TRBV28 and TRBJ2-7; TRBD2 matches 11 bases. After removal of 7 bases from V and 4 bases from J, the junction contained 6 bases not matched to a gene. Germline V gene sequence: CDR1 MDHEN, CDR2 SYDVKM. The CDR3 spans 14 residues.

This clone was counted many times. The chain joins TRBV6-5 to TRBJ1-1; D is unclear. Between the trimmed V and J ends, which lost 6 bases and 5 bases, there was a span of 7 bases. The CDR3 consists of 11 residues. In germline, CDR1 is MNHEY, CDR2 SVGAGI. CDR3 sequence reads: CASRTETEAFF. The CDR3 DNA reads TGTGCCAGCAGGACGGAGACTGAAGCTTTCTTT.

The gene calls are TRBV19 and TRBJ1-2, with 8 nucleotides matching TRBD1. The germline gives CDR1 LNHDA, CDR2 SQIVND (reference sequence). V shed 2 bases and J 4 bases; nucleotides not matched to a gene: 3. The CDR3 loop spans 14 amino acids. The CDR3 loop is CASSIRTGPYGYTF. The DNA of the CDR3 is TGTGCCAGTAGTATACGGACAGGGCCCTATGGCTACACCTTC.

The rearrangement links TRBV4-2 to TRBJ2-7, with 7 bases that match TRBD1. The length of the CDR3 is 15 residues. From germline, CDR1 is LGHNA and CDR2 YNFKEQ. Germline trimming cut 0 bases from V and 2 bases from J; bases unmatched to any gene: 4. CDR3 amino acids: CASSQESQGAYEQYF. The CDR3 coding sequence is TGTGCCAGCAGCCAAGAGAGCCAGGGGGCCTACGAGCAGTACTTC.